The clone carrying this TCR beta chain was observed at least ten times. Its matching antigen is unknown. This entry belongs to a study of human T cells and chemical hapten exposure. Study context: Patients were mainly female, each with alopecia areata, totalis or universalis.

The time point was: pre-sensitization, week 0. Specified treatment: therapeutic diphenylcyclopropenone sensitization with weekly scalp DPC. Total RNA was extracted from unfractionated whole blood. During construction of the library, unique molecular identifiers were attached to individual cDNA molecules for quantitative, reproducible TCR counting. TCRdb processed the RACE reads anew with MiXCR; each CDR3 protein has one entry. The sample has roughly 56,000 distinct CDR3 sequences, approximately 9.6% seen once. Germline lookup yields CDR1 LNHDA and CDR2 SQIVND (reference sequence). V shed 4 bases and J shed 7 bases, with 11 bases lying between them. The CDR3 consists of 14 residues. Study-wide results and limits: Sensitizing to DPC left TCRs with a frequency above 1 in 1000 unaltered. Expanded TCRs produced significantly more large CDR3 similarity clusters than controls did.

The input for sequencing was whole blood, taken in connection with sensitization to the hapten diphenylcyclopropenone (DPC). The chain combines TRBV19 with TRBJ1-6, with D possibly being TRBD1 (5 bases). This TCR was sampled from a woman younger than 45 with alopecia areata. Some clones in this sample may be carry-over from other donors' samples. The CDR3 DNA reads as TGTGCCAGTAGTACCGGGACGGCCAATTCACCCCTCCACTTT. Protein product: CASSTGTANSPLHF.